These T cell receptor beta chains were read from a single sample in a study of post-analysis software for immune sequencing data. TCRdb recomputed calls from the PCR reads with MiXCR, one row per CDR3 protein. Altogether about 460,000 distinct CDR3 sequences are present, around 40% being singletons, with the ten largest covering about 12%. The sample was blood. All receptors come from a girl between 5 and 17 years old with multiple sclerosis. Each CDR3 is given with its conserved first and last residue. The D gene is left open where the match is weak. Rows may omit the clone size; those that give it use once, few, many or a size class.

TRBJ2-7 few TRBV15 - TGTGCCACCAGCAACGGGAAAGTCGCCTACGAGCAGTACTTC CATSNGKVAYEQYF
TRBJ1-2 few TRBV10-3 - TGTGCCATCAGTGACCACAGGAGGGGTTTCTACTATGGCTACACCTTC CAISDHRRGFYYGYTF
TRBJ2-5 - TRBV7-2 - TGTGCCAGCAGCTTAGTTAGTGGCTCGGGGGAGACCCAGTACTTC CASSLVSGSGETQYF
TRBJ2-4 - TRBV7-3 - TGTGCCAGCAGCTTAAGCAGACAGGCCGAAAACATTCAGTACTTC CASSLSRQAENIQYF
TRBJ1-2 few TRBV12-3/TRBV12-4 - TGTGCCAGCAGTTCCCCTCGGACAGCTAACTATGGCTACACCTTC CASSSPRTANYGYTF
TRBJ2-3 - TRBV7-2 TRBD2 TGTGCCAGCAGACCCCTAGCGGGGTTCACAGATACGCAGTATTTT CASRPLAGFTDTQYF
TRBJ2-1 - TRBV12-5 - TGTGCTAGTGCCTACACCTTCCTCGGAGATGAGCAGTTCTTC CASAYTFLGDEQFF
TRBJ2-5 - TRBV7-3 - TGTGCCAGCAGCCTACAAGGGGGGCAAGGGGAGACCCAGTACTTC CASSLQGGQGETQYF
TRBJ2-3 - TRBV25-1 TRBD2 TGTGCCAGCAGTGAACAGATAGCGGGAGGCATTGCAGATACGCAGTATTTT CASSEQIAGGIADTQYF
TRBJ2-5 - TRBV7-9 - TGTGCCAGCAGCTTCAGGGGGGGGATCATCGGCCAAGAGACCCAGTACTTC CASSFRGGIIGQETQYF
TRBJ1-5 - TRBV29-1 TRBD1 TGCAGCGTTGTCGAGACAGGGGCGGGGGGTCAGCCCCAGCATTTT CSVVETGAGGQPQHF
TRBJ2-1 - TRBV5-1 - TGCGCCAGCAGCCCCGCGGGACACCAAGGGACGAGATCCTACAATGAGCAGTTCTTC CASSPAGHQGTRSYNEQFF
TRBJ2-5 - TRBV7-2 TRBD2 TGTGCCAGCAGCTTAGGTCGGGGGGGCCTCCAAGAGACCCAGTACTTC CASSLGRGGLQETQYF
TRBJ1-2 - TRBV6-5 TRBD1 TGTGCCAGCAGTTACCAGGGGGCTGGCTATGGCTACACCTTC CASSYQGAGYGYTF
TRBJ1-1 - TRBV14 - TGTGCCAGCAGCCAAGCACAGAACACTGAAGCTTTCTTT CASSQAQNTEAFF
TRBJ2-3 - TRBV7-8 - TGTGCCAGCAGCTTCACCCGCGTACTAGTCGGGACAGATACGCAGTATTTT CASSFTRVLVGTDTQYF
TRBJ2-1 few TRBV24-1 TRBD2 TGTGCCACCGGAAAAACCGGGACTAGTACCTACAATGAGCAGTTCTTC CATGKTGTSTYNEQFF
TRBJ1-5 - TRBV20-1 TRBD1 TGCAGTGCCCTAAGGGGGCAGGGTCAGCCCCAGCATTTT CSALRGQGQPQHF
TRBJ2-6 - TRBV5-1 TRBD1 TGCGCCAGCAGCCCTGGACAGGCTGGGGCCAACGTCCTGACTTTC CASSPGQAGANVLTF
TRBJ1-4 - TRBV20-1 TRBD1 TGCAGTGCTCGGGGGGGGGACAGTAGCGAAAAACTGTTTTTT CSARGGDSSEKLFF
TRBJ2-5 - TRBV5-1 - TGCGCCAGCAGCTTGGGCTACAGACAAGAGACCCAGTACTTC CASSLGYRQETQYF
TRBJ2-7 - TRBV5-1 - TGCGCCAGCAGCTTTCAAGCGGGGGGACAGGTAAAGCAGTACTTC CASSFQAGGQVKQYF
TRBJ2-7 - TRBV10-2 - TGCGCCAGCAGTGAGTCGCGGGAAAACCCCTACGAGCAGTACTTC CASSESRENPYEQYF
TRBJ2-1 - TRBV9 TRBD2 TGTGCCAGCAGTCTAGATGTCGGGAGGGCCAGGGGTGAGCAGTTCTTC CASSLDVGRARGEQFF
TRBJ2-5 - TRBV9 TRBD1 TGTGCCAGCAGCGTAACAGGGGGCGCGGAGACCCAGTACTTC CASSVTGGAETQYF
TRBJ2-1 - TRBV5-1 - TGCGCCAGCAGCGTTAACCCCGACCGCACCTCCTACAATGAGCAGTTCTTC CASSVNPDRTSYNEQFF
TRBJ2-1 - TRBV7-7 TRBD1 TGTGCTAGCAGCTCCGGGACAGGGAAGGGGGTGTCCTACAATGAGCAGTTCTTC CASSSGTGKGVSYNEQFF
TRBJ1-1 - TRBV7-9 - TGTGCCAGCAGCTTAAATCGGGACTCTGAAGCTTTCTTT CASSLNRDSEAFF
TRBJ2-2 few TRBV7-3 TRBD2 TGTGCCAGCAGCTTAACCCTAGCGGGGGCCGGGAACACCGGGGAGCTGTTTTTT CASSLTLAGAGNTGELFF
TRBJ2-5 few TRBV20-1 TRBD2 TGCAGTGCTGGCTTAGCGGGAGGGCCAGAGACCCAGTACTTC CSAGLAGGPETQYF
TRBJ2-1 few TRBV6-4 - TGTGCCAGCAGTGTTATCCAGGGTGGTGAGCAGTTCTTC CASSVIQGGEQFF
TRBJ2-6 - TRBV6-1 - TGTGCCAGCAGTGGTGGGATTTCTGGGGCCAACGTCCTGACTTTC CASSGGISGANVLTF
TRBJ2-1 - TRBV20-1 TRBD1 TGCAGTGCCGCTTACGGGGACAGAGCCTACAATGAGCAGTTCTTC CSAAYGDRAYNEQFF
TRBJ1-1 - TRBV24-1 - TGTGCCACCAGAGGACGGATCAACACTGAAGCTTTCTTT CATRGRINTEAFF
TRBJ2-6 - TRBV6-1 - TGTGCCAGCAGTGCTGTCGCAGGGGGGTCAGGGGCCAACGCCCTGACTTTC CASSAVAGGSGANALTF
TRBJ2-4 - TRBV20-1 - TGCAGCGCCGTAAGAGGAGCCGACATTCAGTACTTC CSAVRGADIQYF
TRBJ1-5 - TRBV5-1 TRBD1 TGCGCCAGCAGCCCGGGGGACAGGGGAGGAAATCAGCCCCAGCATTTT CASSPGDRGGNQPQHF
TRBJ2-1 - TRBV7-8 TRBD2 TGTGCCAGCAGCTCGGGACTAGCGCCTGGGATGGGCAATGAGCAGTTCTTC CASSSGLAPGMGNEQFF
TRBJ2-1 - TRBV5-1 TRBD2 TGCGCCAGCAGCTCACTAGCGGGATCGGATGAGCAGTTCTTC CASSSLAGSDEQFF
TRBJ2-7 many TRBV20-1 - TGCAGTGCTAAGCATCTGGACAGCGGCTCCTACGAGCAGTACTTC CSAKHLDSGSYEQYF
TRBJ2-1 once TRBV7-9 - TGTGCCAGCAGCCCACCTTCGGGGGACACGTCCTACAATGAGCAGTTCTTC CASSPPSGDTSYNEQFF
TRBJ2-5 - TRBV7-8 - TGTGCCAGCAGCTTAGTGTGGCGGGACCAAGAGACCCAGTACTTC CASSLVWRDQETQYF
TRBJ2-1 - TRBV29-1 - TGCAGCGTCGTAGCGGAGGGGGGGGTCAATGAGCAGTTCTTC CSVVAEGGVNEQFF
TRBJ2-7 many TRBV29-1 TRBD1 TGCAGCGTTGAACAGACAGGGGAGCAGTACTTC CSVEQTGEQYF
TRBJ2-1 - TRBV19 - TGTGCCAGTAGTAGTACGAACCCTGAGCAGTTCTTC CASSSTNPEQFF
TRBJ1-3 - TRBV20-1 - TGCAGTGCTTTTAAGACCTCGACCTCTGGAAACACCATATATTTT CSAFKTSTSGNTIYF
TRBJ2-7 few TRBV29-1 TRBD2 TGCAGCGCGACTAGCGGGAGCTACGAGCAGTACTTC CSATSGSYEQYF
TRBJ2-6 once TRBV2 - TGTGCCAGCAGTGAGGAGGGAATTGGGGCCAACGTCCTGACTTTC CASSEEGIGANVLTF
TRBJ2-7 - TRBV28 - TGTGCCAGCACCATCGGGGCACATGACTACGAGCAGTACTTC CASTIGAHDYEQYF
TRBJ1-1 few TRBV20-1 TRBD1 TGCAGTGCTAGGGCAGGGGGTCTTACTGAAGCTTTCTTT CSARAGGLTEAFF
TRBJ2-4 - TRBV12-3/TRBV12-4 - TGTGCCAGCAGTTTCGAGGAAAACATTCAGTACTTC CASSFEENIQYF